A single count supports the clone carrying this TCR beta chain. This study enrolled people aged 18 to 89 from about two dozen US geographic areas. The recovered donors of Cohort 3 showed two negative PCRs, clearance, or symptom resolution. The source of the sample is a study of blood T cell repertoires in COVID-19. The overall study: Sites across the United States, Italy and Spain contributed samples from acute and convalescent COVID-19. T cells, B-cell-depleted T cells, or PBMCs provided the cDNA or gDNA that served as material.

The germline V gene encodes CDR1 SEHNR and CDR2 FQNEAQ (reference sequence). CDR3 length: 15 amino acids. Trimming removed 1 base at V and 10 bases at J, with 14 bases between. The table came from immunoSEQ multiplex PCR; TCRdb's copy has only in-frame clones and leaves some out. The sample carries about 130,000 clones, approximately 80% recorded once. This chain connects TRBV7-9 to TRBJ1-6; maybe TRBD1 (6 bases). The sequenced sample consisted of PBMCs or T cells enriched from blood (not recorded which). This TCR derives from a man in his forties or fifties who had recovered from COVID-19. CDR3 residues: CASSLGGGEGSPLHF. Here the CDR3 DNA reads TGTGCCAGCAGCTTAGGAGGGGGTGAAGGCTCACCCCTCCACTTT. The full variable domain, rest sourced from reference TRBV7-9 and TRBJ1-6, is DTGVSQNPRHKITKRGQNVTFRCDPISEHNRLYWYRQTLGQGPEFLTYFQNEAQLEKSRLLSDRFSAERPKGSFSTLEIQRTEQGDSAMYLCASSLGGGEGSPLHFGNGTRLTVT.